The 23 T cell receptor beta chains listed next were all sequenced from one sample in a study of blood T cell repertoires in COVID-19. Profiling relied on immunoSEQ multiplex PCR, and the TCRdb table lists in-frame clones only, not all of them. The sample contains 250,000 to 300,000 clones, about nine tenths of which appear only once. Sequenced: PBMCs or T cells enriched from blood (not recorded which). The receptors derive from a woman aged 40 to 50 who had recovered from COVID-19.

This clone was seen just once. The V and J genes are TRBV14 and TRBJ1-1, with unresolved D. The V end lost 4 bases, the J end lost 0 bases, and 12 bases lay between the germline ends. The CDR3 contains 15 residues. Germline CDR1 reads SGHDN; CDR2 reads FVKESK. In DNA, the CDR3 is TGTGCCAGCAGCCCTTCTGAGGTAATGAACACTGAAGCTTTCTTT. It encodes CASSPSEVMNTEAFF.

The V call is TRBV5-1, the J call TRBJ1-1; D remains unclear. CDR1 is SGHRS and CDR2 is YFSETQ in the germline V gene. Trimming cost V 0 bases and J 6 bases, with 9 bases left between them. The CDR3 runs 13 residues. CDR3 DNA sequence: TGCGCCAGCAGCTTGGGGGCGCGGGCTGAAGCTTTCTTT. This sequence encodes CASSLGARAEAFF.

This rearrangement joins TRBV2 to TRBJ1-1; 8 nucleotides match TRBD1. V shed 2 bases, J shed 10 bases, and the junction held 6 bases outside the gene matches. This CDR3 spans 13 amino acids. Germline assignment: CDR1 SNHLY and CDR2 FYNNEI. In DNA, the CDR3 is TGTGCCAGCAGTGAAAGGACAGGGATGGGAGCTTTCTTT. It codes for CASSERTGMGAFF.

The chain is built from TRBV7-2 and TRBJ1-1; TRBD1 is a possible D gene (6 bases). The V gene lost 1 base and the J gene lost 1 base, with 13 bases spanning the gap. CDR3 length: 16 residues. CDR1 and CDR2 from the germline V gene are SGHTA and FQGNSA. CDR3 loop: CASSLDRGARNTEAFF. DNA of the CDR3: TGTGCCAGCAGCTTAGATCGGGGGGCGAGGAACACTGAAGCTTTCTTT.

Written as DNA, the CDR3 is TGTGCCTCAGGACTGGATACTTCACCCCTCCACTTT. Translation: CASGLDTSPLHF. This rearrangement joins TRBV7-8 to TRBJ1-6; D unresolved. The CDR3 contains 12 residues. CDR1 and CDR2 (germline): SGHVS, FQNEAQ. V was cut by 11 bases and J by 9 bases, with 14 bases left in between.

This clone appeared a single time. The CDR3 loop is CASSSRQSSYEQYF. The CDR3 DNA reads TGTGCCAGCAGCTCCAGACAGAGCTCCTACGAGCAGTACTTC. The chain joins TRBV7-9 to TRBJ2-7; tentative D call: TRBD1 (5 bases). Germline V gene sequence: CDR1 SEHNR, CDR2 FQNEAQ (reference sequence). The CDR3 covers 14 residues. The ends were cut back, 4 bases at V and 0 bases at J, with 10 bases in the middle.

This chain joins TRBV27 and TRBJ2-6; TRBD1 aligns across 9 bases. This CDR3 spans 15 amino acids. J was trimmed by 2 bases and V by 7 bases; bases with no gene match: 3. The germline V gene has CDR1 MNHEY and CDR2 SMNVEV (reference sequence). Here the CDR3 reads CASTTGGAGANVLTF. The CDR3 bases are TGTGCCAGCACGACAGGGGGGGCTGGGGCCAACGTCCTGACTTTC.

Of note for this clone: Likely a read error: the CDR3 ends without its conserved phenylalanine or tryptophan. J is TRBJ1-5 and V is TRBV14; D is perhaps TRBD1 (6 bases). Trimming removed 5 bases from V and 3 bases from J, with 8 bases in between. CDR3 size: 13 residues. CDR1 is SGHDN, CDR2 FVKESK, per germline. CDR3 loop: CASSRDNNQPQHS. The CDR3 DNA follows: TGTGCCAGCAGCAGGGACAACAATCAGCCCCAGCATTCT.

This clone was observed a handful of times. The chain couples TRBV27 to TRBJ2-7; possible D gene TRBD2, 5 bases. Trimming took off 0 bases at V and 8 bases at J, with 11 bases between the two ends. This CDR3 comprises 13 residues. The germline CDR1 and CDR2 sequences are MNHEY and SMNVEV (reference sequence). In DNA, the CDR3 is TGTGCCAGCAGTTTATCGGTAAGGGAGCAGCAGTACTTC. The encoded protein is CASSLSVREQQYF.

The rearrangement uses TRBV7-2 and TRBJ1-2, with a tentative D call TRBD1 (6 bases). Germline loops: CDR1 SGHTA, CDR2 FQGNSA. V lost 11 bases, J lost 2 bases, and 18 bases lay in between. This CDR3 region has 14 residues. The CDR3 protein is CAFPPGGSNYGYTF. In DNA, the CDR3 is TGTGCCTTCCCCCCGGGGGGCTCGAACTATGGCTACACCTTC.

This clone was seen just once. This rearrangement joins TRBV29-1 to TRBJ2-3, with TRBD2 matching over 10 bases. After removal of 0 bases from V and 3 bases from J, the junction contained 3 bases not matched to a gene. The germline V gene has CDR1 SQVTM and CDR2 ANQGSEA. The CDR3 spans 15 residues. CDR3 in DNA: TGCAGCGTTGAAGACCCTAGCGGGAGTACAGATACGCAGTATTTT. It yields the protein CSVEDPSGSTDTQYF.

The V and J genes are TRBV9 and TRBJ1-1; perhaps TRBD1 as D (5 bases). This CDR3 is built from 15 residues. CDR1 is SGDLS and CDR2 is YYNGEE in the germline V gene. Between the trimmed V and J ends, which lost 0 bases and 5 bases, there was a span of 14 bases. The CDR3 nucleotides are TGTGCCAGCAGCGTAGTCAAGGGGTTGGGGACTGAAGCTTTCTTT. The encoded protein is CASSVVKGLGTEAFF.

The CDR3 loop reads CASVKDEGLNQPQHF. The CDR3 DNA reads TGTGCTAGTGTCAAAGATGAGGGACTCAATCAGCCCCAGCATTTT. The rearrangement links TRBV12-5 to TRBJ1-5; a possible D gene is TRBD1 (5 bases). Trimming pared 7 bases from V and 3 bases from J, leaving 16 bases between. In germline, CDR1 is LGHNT, CDR2 FRNRAP. This CDR3 region has 15 residues.

CDR3 coding DNA: TGTGCCATCAGTGAGTGGGGACAGGGCAACTATGGCTACACCTTC. Protein sequence: CAISEWGQGNYGYTF. V usage is TRBV10-3 and J usage is TRBJ1-2, with 9 bases lining up with TRBD1. The CDR3 sequence is 15 residues long. V lost 1 base and J lost 2; bases outside the gene matches: 2. CDR1 ENHRY and CDR2 SYGVKD come from the germline V gene.

This clone occurred a few times. One end of the junction fails to match germline, which may point to a read error. The gene calls are TRBV5-1 and TRBJ2-5; TRBD1 is a possible D gene (5 bases). The CDR3 is 14 amino acids. CDR1 is SGHRS and CDR2 is YFSETQ in the germline V gene. CDR3 protein: CASTLGTGQETQYF. CDR3 in DNA: TGCGCCAGCACCTTGGGCACAGGCCAAGAGACCCAGTACTTC.

The chain couples TRBV29-1 to TRBJ2-7; 10 bases agree with TRBD1. V shed 6 bases and J 4 bases; nucleotides not matched to a gene: 9. This CDR3 is 14 amino acids long. The germline V gene encodes CDR1 SQVTM and CDR2 ANQGSEA. The CDR3 loop is CSVAGDRGAYEQYF. In nucleotides, the CDR3 is TGCAGCGTCGCGGGGGACAGGGGAGCGTACGAGCAGTACTTC.

This chain links TRBV5-1 with TRBJ1-6, with TRBD1 matching over 9 bases. Per the germline V gene, CDR1 is SGHRS and CDR2 is YFSETQ. The V gene end was trimmed by 0 bases and the J gene end by 9 bases; junction bases not matched to a gene: 7. The CDR3 runs to 16 residues. CDR3 residues: CASSLVGDRGGSPLHF. In nucleotides, the CDR3 is TGCGCCAGCAGCTTGGTGGGTGACAGGGGGGGTTCACCCCTCCACTTT.

The sample holds a few counts of this clone. Additional DNA sequences in this sample encode the identical CDR3. The V and J genes are TRBV3-1 (or the pseudogene TRBV3-2) and TRBJ2-7; 8 bases are shared with TRBD1. The CDR3 is 14 residues long. Losses at the gene ends were 6 bases for V and 3 bases for J; bases not matched to a gene: 7. Germline values: CDR1 LGHDT, CDR2 YNNKEL (reference sequence). This CDR3 is CASSLPGQDYEQYF. As DNA, the CDR3 is TGTGCCAGCAGTCTGCCGGGACAGGACTACGAGCAGTACTTC.

The rearrangement uses TRBV11-1 and TRBJ2-3; TRBD2 matches 9 bases. Germline values: CDR1 SGHAT, CDR2 FQDESV (reference sequence). The CDR3 spans 16 residues. Unmatched junction bases numbered 6, after V lost 5 bases and J lost 0 bases. CDR3 DNA: TGTGCCAGCAGCCCGCGACTAGCGGCTAGCACAGATACGCAGTATTTT. Its protein is CASSPRLAASTDTQYF. Drawing the rest from reference TRBV11-1 and TRBJ2-3, the complete variable domain is EAEVAQSPRYKITEKSQAVAFWCDPISGHATLYWYRQILGQGPELLVQFQDESVVDDSQLPKDRFSAERLKGVDSTLKIQPAELGDSAMYLCASSPRLAASTDTQYFGPGTRLTVL.

The chain has TRBV6-1 and TRBJ1-5, with D unresolved. The CDR3 spans 15 residues. Germline V gene sequence: CDR1 MNHNS, CDR2 SASEGT. With 3 bases removed from V and 0 bases from J, the gap between germline ends came to 9 bases. The CDR3 DNA is TGTGCCAGCAGTGATAGACACGATAGCAATCAGCCCCAGCATTTT. This translates into CASSDRHDSNQPQHF.

This clone was found once. V and J are TRBV18 and TRBJ1-1; 7 bases match TRBD1. This CDR3 is built from 15 residues. The germline gives CDR1 KGHSH, CDR2 LQKENI. Trimming took 2 bases from V and 0 from J; bases not matched to a gene: 3. In DNA, the CDR3 is TGTGCCAGCTCACCAGGGACAGCCATGAACACTGAAGCTTTCTTT. As protein: CASSPGTAMNTEAFF.

The V and J genes are TRBV7-3 and TRBJ2-1, with TRBD2 matching 10 bases. Trimming removed 4 bases from V and 6 bases from J; junction bases left unmatched: 6. The CDR3 consists of 15 residues. Germline CDR1 reads SGHTA; CDR2 reads FQGTGA. CDR3 sequence: CASSSQAGGANEQFF. CDR3 DNA: TGTGCCAGCAGCTCACAAGCGGGAGGGGCCAATGAGCAGTTCTTC.

The chain has TRBV3-1 (or the pseudogene TRBV3-2) and TRBJ2-5; 7 nucleotides agree with TRBD1. This CDR3 comprises 16 residues. V was clipped by 3 bases and J by 1 base; unmatched bases: 8. Germline lookup yields CDR1 LGHDT and CDR2 YNNKEL (reference sequence). CDR3 region: CASSQAWDSLQETQYF. CDR3 bases: TGTGCCAGCAGCCAGGCCTGGGACAGCCTCCAAGAGACCCAGTACTTC.